The next 6 T cell receptor beta chains were all read from a single sample in a study of blood T cells in healthy people across ages. The second PCR ran about 6 to 11 cycles with a sample-barcoded 5' primer and J-beta primers. TCRdb reprocessed the 5' RACE reads with MiXCR, giving one entry per CDR3 protein. Of 380,000 or so distinct CDR3 sequences listed, about 52% are singletons. Sequenced material: blood. These receptors were obtained from a man aged 60-69 years in good health.

About this clonotype itself: The junction differs from germline at one of its ends, possibly a read error. V is TRBV7-2 and J is TRBJ2-1; D not resolved. CDR3 length: 15 amino acids. CDR1 SGHTA and CDR2 FQGNSA come from the germline V gene. The CDR3 reads CASSLGINSYNGQFF. CDR3 sequence (DNA): TGTGCCAGCAGCTTAGGAATTAACAGTTACAATGGGCAGTTCTTC.

A note on this clonotype: At one boundary the junction diverges from the germline segment, which might be a read error. This CDR3 is CASSLARQGNNYDYTF. DNA of the CDR3: TGTGCCAGCAGCTTAGCGCGACAAGGGAATAACTATGACTACACCTTC. The chain recombines TRBV7-9 with TRBJ1-2; D is undetermined. Looked up from germline, CDR1 is SEHNR and CDR2 is FQNEAQ (reference sequence). This CDR3 spans 16 amino acids.

This clonotype was recorded a few times. The V and J genes are TRBV20-1 and TRBJ2-3; no firm D call. V lost 3 bases, J lost 5 bases, and 15 bases lay in between. CDR1 and CDR2 from the germline V gene are DFQATT and SNEGSKA (reference sequence). The CDR3 sequence is 14 residues long. CDR3 coding DNA: TGCAGTGCTAGGCCGGCCCTCACGGTAGATACGCAGTATTTT. Translated, it gives CSARPALTVDTQYF.

The chain recombines TRBV18 with TRBJ2-1, with D possibly being TRBD2 (6 bases). V lost 3 bases, J lost 2 bases, and 11 bases lay in between. The CDR3 runs to 15 residues. CDR1 is KGHSH, CDR2 LQKENI, per germline. The CDR3 loop reads CASSPEGIPYNEQFF. The CDR3 coding sequence is TGTGCCAGCTCACCGGAGGGGATCCCCTACAATGAGCAGTTCTTC.

The chain has TRBV6-6 and TRBJ2-6; 7 nucleotides match TRBD1. V was clipped by 2 bases and J by 6 bases; unmatched bases: 10. The germline V gene encodes CDR1 MNHNY and CDR2 SVGAGI (reference sequence). The CDR3 spans 17 residues. CDR3 amino acids: CASSYSGGQGVANVLTF. The CDR3 DNA reads as TGTGCCAGCAGTTACAGCGGCGGGCAGGGGGTGGCCAACGTCCTGACTTTC.

V is TRBV6-6 and J is TRBJ2-5; 12 bases match TRBD2. Germline CDR1 and CDR2: MNHNY and SVGAGI (reference sequence). The CDR3 extends over 15 amino acids. Trimming took 6 bases from V and 0 from J; bases not matched to a gene: 2. The CDR3 region has the DNA TGTGCCAGCAGAAGACTAGCGGGGGACCAAGAGACCCAGTACTTC. As protein: CASRRLAGDQETQYF.